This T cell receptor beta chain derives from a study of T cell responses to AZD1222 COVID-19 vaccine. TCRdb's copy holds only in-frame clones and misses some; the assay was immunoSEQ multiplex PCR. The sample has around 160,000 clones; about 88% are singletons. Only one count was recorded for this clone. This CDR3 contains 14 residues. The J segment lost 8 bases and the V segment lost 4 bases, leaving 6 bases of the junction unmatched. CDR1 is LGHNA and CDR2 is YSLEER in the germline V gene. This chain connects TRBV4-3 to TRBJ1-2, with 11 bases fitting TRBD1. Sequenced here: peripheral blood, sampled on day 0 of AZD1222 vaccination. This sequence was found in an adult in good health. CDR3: CASSPGQGVRGYTF. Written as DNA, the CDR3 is TGCGCCAGCAGCCCGGGACAGGGGGTAAGGGGCTACACCTTC.